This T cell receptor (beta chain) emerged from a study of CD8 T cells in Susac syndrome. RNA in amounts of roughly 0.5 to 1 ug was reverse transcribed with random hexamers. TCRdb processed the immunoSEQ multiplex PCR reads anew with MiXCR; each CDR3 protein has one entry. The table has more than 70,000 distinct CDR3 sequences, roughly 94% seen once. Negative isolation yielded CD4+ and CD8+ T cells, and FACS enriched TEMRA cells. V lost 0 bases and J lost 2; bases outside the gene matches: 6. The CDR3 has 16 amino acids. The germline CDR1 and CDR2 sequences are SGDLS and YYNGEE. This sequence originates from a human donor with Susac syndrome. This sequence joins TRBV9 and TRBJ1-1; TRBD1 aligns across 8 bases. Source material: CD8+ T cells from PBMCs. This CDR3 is CASSVVRQGINTEAFF. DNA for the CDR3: TGTGCCAGCAGCGTAGTACGACAGGGGATTAACACTGAAGCTTTCTTT. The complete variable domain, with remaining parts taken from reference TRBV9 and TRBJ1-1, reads DSGVTQTPKHLITATGQRVTLRCSPRSGDLSVYWYQQSLDQGLQFLIQYYNGEERAKGNILERFSAQQFPDLHSELNLSSLELGDSALYFCASSVVRQGINTEAFFGQGTRLTVV.